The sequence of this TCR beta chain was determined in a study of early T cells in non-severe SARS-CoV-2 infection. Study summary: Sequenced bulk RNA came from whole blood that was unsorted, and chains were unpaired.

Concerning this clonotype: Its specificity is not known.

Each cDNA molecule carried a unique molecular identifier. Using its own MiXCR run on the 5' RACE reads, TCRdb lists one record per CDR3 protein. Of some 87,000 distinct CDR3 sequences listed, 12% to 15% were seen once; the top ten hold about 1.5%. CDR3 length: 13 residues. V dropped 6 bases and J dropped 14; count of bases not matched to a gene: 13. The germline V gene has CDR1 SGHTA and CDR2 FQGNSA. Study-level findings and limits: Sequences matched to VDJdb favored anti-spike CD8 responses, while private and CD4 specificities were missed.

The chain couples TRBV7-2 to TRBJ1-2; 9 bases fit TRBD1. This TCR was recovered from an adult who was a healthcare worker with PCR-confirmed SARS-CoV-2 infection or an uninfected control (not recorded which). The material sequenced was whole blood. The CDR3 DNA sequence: TGTGCCAGCAGTTTTACGGGGACAGGGTGGATAACCTTC. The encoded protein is CASSFTGTGWITF.